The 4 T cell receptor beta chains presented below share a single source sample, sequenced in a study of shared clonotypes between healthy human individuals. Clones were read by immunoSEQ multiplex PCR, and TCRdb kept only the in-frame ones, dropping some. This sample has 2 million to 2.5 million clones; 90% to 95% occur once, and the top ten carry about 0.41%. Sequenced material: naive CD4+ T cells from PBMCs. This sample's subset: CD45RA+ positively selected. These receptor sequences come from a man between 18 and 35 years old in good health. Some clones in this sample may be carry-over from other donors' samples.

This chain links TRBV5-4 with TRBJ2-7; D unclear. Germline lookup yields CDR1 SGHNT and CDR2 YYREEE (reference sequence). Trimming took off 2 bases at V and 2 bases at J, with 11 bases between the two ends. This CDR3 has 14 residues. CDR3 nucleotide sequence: TGTGCCAGCAGCTTACCGCAGAGTACCTACGAGCAGTACTTC. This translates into CASSLPQSTYEQYF.

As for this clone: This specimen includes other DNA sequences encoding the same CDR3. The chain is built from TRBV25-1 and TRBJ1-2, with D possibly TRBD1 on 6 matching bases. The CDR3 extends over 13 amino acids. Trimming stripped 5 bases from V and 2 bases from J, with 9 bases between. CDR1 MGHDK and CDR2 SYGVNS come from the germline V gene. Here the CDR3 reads CASSRGANYGYTF. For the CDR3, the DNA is TGTGCCAGCAGTCGGGGGGCGAACTATGGCTACACCTTC.

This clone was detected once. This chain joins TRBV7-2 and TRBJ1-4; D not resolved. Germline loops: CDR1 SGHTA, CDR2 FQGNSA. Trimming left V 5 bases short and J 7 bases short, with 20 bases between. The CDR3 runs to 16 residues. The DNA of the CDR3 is TGTGCCAGCAGCCCCCGGTCCGCAGGACGGGGTGAAAAACTGTTTTTT. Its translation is CASSPRSAGRGEKLFF.

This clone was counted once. The DNA of the CDR3 is TGCGCCAGCACGGCGTCACAGGGGCCTGAAGCTTTCTTT. Its translation: CASTASQGPEAFF. The V gene is TRBV5-1, the J gene TRBJ1-1; 7 bases align to TRBD1. The CDR3 runs 13 residues. The trim removed 6 bases at V and 6 bases at J, leaving 8 bases unmatched. CDR1 and CDR2 from the germline V gene are SGHRS and YFSETQ.